One and the same sample provided the 27 T cell receptor beta chains below, sequenced in a study of control samples from healthy donors and cancer patients. Data came from immunoSEQ multiplex PCR; TCRdb stores just in-frame clones and leaves some out. The profile shows 100,000 to 150,000 clones, roughly 90% of them singletons. Sequencing input: blood. The source of these receptors is a woman under 30 in good health.

The rearrangement uses TRBV11-2 and TRBJ1-2, with 12 bases aligning to TRBD1. Trimming took 0 bases from V and 11 from J; bases not matched to a gene: 10. CDR3 length equals 16 residues. The germline V gene encodes CDR1 SGHAT and CDR2 FQNNGV. CDR3 amino acids: CASSLDRGQGASGYTF. The DNA for the CDR3 is TGTGCCAGCAGCTTAGATAGGGGACAGGGGGCGTCGGGTTACACCTTC.

V usage is TRBV12-2 and J usage is TRBJ1-3. TRBV12-2 is a recognized pseudogene. The CDR3 has 16 amino acids. The CDR3 DNA is TGTGCAAGTCGCTTAGCGCGAGAAAACGCTGGAAACACCATATATTTT. Amino acids: CASRLARENAGNTIYF.

This rearrangement joins TRBV7-2 to TRBJ1-5, with TRBD1 as a possible D gene (6 bases). Germline loops: CDR1 SGHTA, CDR2 FQGNSA. The CDR3 totals 13 residues. V lost 5 bases and J 4 bases, leaving 9 bases between the germline ends. DNA of the CDR3: TGTGCCAGCAGCGCAGACAGGAATCAGCCCCAGCATTTT. Translation gives CASSADRNQPQHF.

This chain uses TRBV7-3 with TRBJ2-7, with 10 bases fitting TRBD2. Germline V gives CDR1 SGHTA, CDR2 FQGTGA. After removal of 2 bases from V and 6 bases from J, the junction contained 25 bases not matched to a gene. This CDR3 has 21 residues. In DNA form, the CDR3 reads TGTGCCAGCAGCTTACCGAGCGGGGGGGAGGGAATGACAAAGATTCTTTGCGAGCAGTACTTC. This sequence encodes CASSLPSGGEGMTKILCEQYF.

This clone appeared once. The genes are TRBV7-2 and TRBJ1-1, with D hard to call. Trimming pared 6 bases from V and 3 bases from J, leaving 11 bases between. Germline CDR1 and CDR2: SGHTA and FQGNSA. The CDR3 consists of 13 residues. CDR3 sequence: CASRDEGYTEAFF. CDR3 nucleotide sequence: TGTGCCAGCAGAGACGAGGGTTACACTGAAGCTTTCTTT. The whole variable domain, filled in from reference TRBV7-2 and TRBJ1-1, reads GAGVSQSPSNKVTEKGKDVELRCDPISGHTALYWYRQSLGQGLEFLIYFQGNSAPDKSGLPSDRFSAERTGGSVSTLTIQRTQQEDSAVYLCASRDEGYTEAFFGQGTRLTVV.

This clone has a single count. This chain uses TRBV3-1 (or the pseudogene TRBV3-2) with TRBJ2-7; TRBD2 matches at 7 bases. The V gene's germline CDR1 is LGHDT and CDR2 YNNKEL (reference sequence). The CDR3 is made up of 14 amino acids. Losses at the gene ends were 4 bases for V and 2 bases for J; bases not matched to a gene: 5. The CDR3 here is CASSRWGGTYEQYF. In DNA, the CDR3 is TGTGCCAGCAGCCGGTGGGGGGGAACCTACGAGCAGTACTTC.

The gene calls are TRBV3-1 (or the pseudogene TRBV3-2) and TRBJ2-1, with unresolved D. The CDR3 has 15 residues. V lost 2 bases and J lost 7, with 15 bases in between. The germline V gene encodes CDR1 LGHDT and CDR2 YNNKEL (reference sequence). This chain's CDR3 is CASSQLSVRKNEQFF. CDR3 coding DNA: TGTGCCAGCAGCCAACTGAGTGTCAGGAAAAATGAGCAGTTCTTC.

J is TRBJ1-2 and V is TRBV5-8; no definite D call. The germline CDR1 and CDR2 sequences are SGHTS and YDEGEE. The CDR3 covers 12 residues. V was shortened by 2 bases and J by 2 bases, with 4 bases between the two germline ends. CDR3 sequence (DNA): TGTGCCAGCAGCTTTCAGAACTATGGCTACACCTTC. Translated: CASSFQNYGYTF.

V usage is TRBV18 and J usage is TRBJ2-7, with D uncertain. Per germline, CDR1 KGHSH and CDR2 LQKENI. This CDR3 comprises 14 residues. V lost 3 bases to trimming and J lost 5 bases, with 14 bases between them. The CDR3: CASSPKRTVDEQYF. The CDR3 coding sequence is TGTGCCAGCTCACCTAAAAGGACCGTCGACGAGCAGTACTTC.

CDR3 coding DNA: TGTGCCAGCAGTCGCTGGGGGGAAGAGACCCAGTACTTC. This gives the protein CASSRWGEETQYF. The rearrangement links TRBV7-2 to TRBJ2-5, with D possibly matching TRBD2 (6 bases). CDR1 is SGHTA and CDR2 is FQGNSA in the germline V gene. The CDR3 has 13 residues. V was shortened by 6 bases and J by 3 bases, with 11 bases between the two germline ends.

This chain links TRBV2 with TRBJ2-1, with 7 bases that match TRBD2. Germline V gene lookup returns CDR1 SNHLY and CDR2 FYNNEI. This CDR3 has 16 residues. J was trimmed by 4 bases and V by 3 bases; bases with no gene match: 9. The CDR3 spells CASSDLPGTTYNEQFF. CDR3 in DNA: TGTGCCAGCAGTGACCTCCCCGGGACTACTTACAATGAGCAGTTCTTC.

This chain links TRBV3-1 (or the pseudogene TRBV3-2) with TRBJ2-7, with TRBD2 matching over 10 bases. The CDR3 covers 15 residues. Germline trimming cut 3 bases from V and 2 bases from J; bases unmatched to any gene: 4. Germline loops: CDR1 LGHDT, CDR2 YNNKEL (reference sequence). This CDR3 reads CASSQGLATTYEQYF. The CDR3 region has the DNA TGTGCCAGCAGCCAGGGACTAGCGACCACCTACGAGCAGTACTTC.

The gene calls are TRBV14 and TRBJ1-6, with D maybe TRBD1 (5 bases). Trimming took off 1 base at V and 16 bases at J, with 11 bases between the two ends. The CDR3 covers 12 residues. Germline V gene lookup returns CDR1 SGHDN and CDR2 FVKESK. CDR3 residues: CASSQGAQGLHF. The CDR3 DNA follows: TGTGCCAGCAGCCAAGGGGCGCAGGGTCTCCACTTT.

The V and J genes are TRBV13 and TRBJ2-1, with 8 bases identical to TRBD2. The V and J ends lost 5 bases and 12 bases, in that order; junction bases with no gene match: 9. CDR3 size: 13 residues. Per germline, CDR1 PRHDT and CDR2 FYEKMQ (reference sequence). This chain's CDR3 is CASSLLGGAGQFF. In DNA, the CDR3 is TGTGCCAGCAGCCTTCTCGGGGGGGCCGGGCAGTTCTTC.

The rearrangement uses TRBV2 and TRBJ2-2; D remains ambiguous. The CDR3 extends over 13 amino acids. Trimming pared 4 bases from V and 5 bases from J, leaving 8 bases between. In germline, CDR1 is SNHLY, CDR2 FYNNEI. CDR3 coding DNA: TGTGCCAGCAGTGTATTTGGTACCGGGGAGCTGTTTTTT. Its translation is CASSVFGTGELFF. The entire variable domain, with the rest obtained from reference TRBV2 and TRBJ2-2, is as follows: EPEVTQTPSHQVTQMGQEVILRCVPISNHLYFYWYRQILGQKVEFLVSFYNNEISEKSEIFDDQFSVERPDGSNFTLKIRSTKLEDSAMYFCASSVFGTGELFFGEGSRLTVL.

The V and J genes are TRBV28 and TRBJ2-2; D gene ambiguous. Trimming left V 6 bases short and J 6 bases short, with 17 bases between. The CDR3 spans 15 residues. In germline, CDR1 is MDHEN, CDR2 SYDVKM. This chain's CDR3 is CASRGIGLASGELFF. CDR3 nucleotide sequence: TGTGCCAGCAGGGGGATCGGGTTGGCCTCCGGGGAGCTGTTTTTT.

This sequence joins TRBV5-4 and TRBJ2-6; perhaps D is TRBD1 or TRBD2 (5 bases each). Germline values: CDR1 SGHNT, CDR2 YYREEE (reference sequence). Trimming stripped 3 bases from V and 3 bases from J, with 10 bases between. This CDR3 spans 15 amino acids. CDR3 amino acids: CASSSRGGGANVLTF. Here the CDR3 DNA reads TGTGCCAGCAGCTCGAGGGGCGGTGGGGCCAACGTCCTGACTTTC.

The rearrangement links TRBV18 to TRBJ2-1; 9 bases are a match to TRBD1. Germline V gives CDR1 KGHSH, CDR2 LQKENI. This CDR3 is 15 amino acids long. V was clipped by 0 bases and J by 3 bases; unmatched bases: 0. This chain's CDR3 is CASSPPGQGYNEQFF. The CDR3 nucleotides are TGTGCCAGCTCACCACCGGGACAGGGCTACAATGAGCAGTTCTTC.

The CDR3 spells CASSPPLGTEAFF. CDR3 coding DNA: TGTGCCAGCAGCCCCCCCCTTGGTACTGAAGCTTTCTTT. V is TRBV12-3 or TRBV12-4 and J is TRBJ1-1; D not certain. The ends were cut back, 6 bases at V and 5 bases at J, with 13 bases in the middle. CDR3 length: 13 residues.

This chain uses TRBV12-5 with TRBJ2-3; D not certain. The V gene lost 0 bases and the J gene lost 5 bases, with 6 bases spanning the gap. Germline CDR1 reads LGHNT; CDR2 reads FRNRAP. This CDR3 has 13 residues. CDR3 bases: TGTGCTAGTGGTTTGGTAATGGAAGATACGCAGTATTTT. Its protein product is CASGLVMEDTQYF.

The rearrangement joins TRBV11-2 to TRBJ2-4; D is unclear. The V and J ends lost 3 bases and 0 bases respectively, with 12 bases between them. Germline CDR1 and CDR2: SGHAT and FQNNGV. The CDR3 consists of 16 residues. The DNA for the CDR3 is TGTGCCAGCAGCTTCTTCAACGGAGCAGCCAAAAACATTCAGTACTTC. Its protein product is CASSFFNGAAKNIQYF.

The rearrangement links TRBV3-1 (or the pseudogene TRBV3-2) to TRBJ2-7; D is unclear. CDR3 length: 13 residues. Trimming shortened V by 2 bases and J by 3 bases, and 8 bases separated the two germline ends. Germline-derived CDR1 and CDR2 are LGHDT and YNNKEL (reference sequence). CDR3 amino acids: CASSQKRYYEQYF. CDR3 in DNA: TGTGCCAGCAGCCAAAAAAGGTACTACGAGCAGTACTTC.

The J gene is TRBJ1-2, the V gene TRBV4-2; maybe TRBD1 (5 bases). This CDR3 contains 16 residues. V lost 3 bases and J lost 7, with 21 bases in between. Germline CDR1 LGHNA, CDR2 YNFKEQ. The CDR3 DNA reads TGTGCCAGCAGCCAGTGGGGCAGGGTAGTGACTAGTGGCTACACCTTC. This gives the protein CASSQWGRVVTSGYTF.

This rearrangement joins TRBV4-3 to TRBJ2-1; 9 positions match TRBD2. The CDR3 sequence is 15 residues long. V lost 4 bases to trimming and J lost 4 bases; unmatched junction nucleotides: 5. Germline values: CDR1 LGHNA, CDR2 YSLEER. The CDR3 nucleotides read TGCGCCAGCAGCCCTAGCGGGATCCTATACAATGAGCAGTTCTTC. Translated, it gives CASSPSGILYNEQFF.

This chain uses TRBV28 with TRBJ2-1; 8 bases agree with TRBD2. The CDR3 runs to 18 residues. Germline assignment: CDR1 MDHEN and CDR2 SYDVKM. The V and J ends lost 1 base and 4 bases, in that order; junction bases with no gene match: 12. The CDR3, as DNA: TGTGCCAGCAGTTTATATCCCCCCCTACTAGCGGAGTACAATGAGCAGTTCTTC. Translation: CASSLYPPLLAEYNEQFF.

The chain links TRBV12-3 or TRBV12-4 to TRBJ2-7; TRBD1 agrees at 7 bases. After removal of 5 bases from V and 5 bases from J, the junction contained 6 bases not matched to a gene. This CDR3 region has 13 residues. CDR3 protein: CASSIYRGHEQYF. CDR3 nucleotide sequence: TGTGCCAGCAGTATTTACAGGGGCCACGAGCAGTACTTC.

The rearrangement joins TRBV10-2 to TRBJ2-3, with 7 bases identical to TRBD2. The germline gives CDR1 WSHSY, CDR2 SAAADI. V shed 6 bases, J shed 5 bases, and the junction held 14 bases outside the gene matches. The CDR3 has 16 residues. CDR3: CASRIREGKVEDTQYF. CDR3 nucleotides: TGCGCCAGCAGGATAAGGGAGGGGAAGGTGGAAGATACGCAGTATTTT.